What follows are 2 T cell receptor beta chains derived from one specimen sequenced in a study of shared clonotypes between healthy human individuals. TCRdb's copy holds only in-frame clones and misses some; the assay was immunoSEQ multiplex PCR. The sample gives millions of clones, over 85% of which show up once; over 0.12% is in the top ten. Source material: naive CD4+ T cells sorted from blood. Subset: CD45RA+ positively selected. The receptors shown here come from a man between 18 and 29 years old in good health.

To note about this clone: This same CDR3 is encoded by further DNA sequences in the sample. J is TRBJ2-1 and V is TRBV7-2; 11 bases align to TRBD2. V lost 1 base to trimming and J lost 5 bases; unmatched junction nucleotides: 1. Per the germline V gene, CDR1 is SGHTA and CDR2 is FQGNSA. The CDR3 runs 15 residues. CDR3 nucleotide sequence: TGTGCCAGCAGCTTAGGACTAGCGGGGCACAATGAGCAGTTCTTC. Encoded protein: CASSLGLAGHNEQFF.

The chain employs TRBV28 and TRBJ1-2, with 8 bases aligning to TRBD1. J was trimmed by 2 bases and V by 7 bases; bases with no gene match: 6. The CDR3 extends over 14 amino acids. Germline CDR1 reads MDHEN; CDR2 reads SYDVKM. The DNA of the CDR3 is TGTGCCAGCACTACGACAGGGGTAAACTATGGCTACACCTTC. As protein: CASTTTGVNYGYTF.